These 2 T cell receptor beta chains came from one sample sequenced in a study of cytomegalovirus exposure and HLA in healthy donors. 60 Vbeta and 13 Jbeta primers were used in PCR. This table comes from immunoSEQ multiplex PCR, and its TCRdb copy is limited to in-frame clones, with some not included. The sample totals approximately 72,000 clones. The sample taken for sequencing was PBMCs. The receptor source for this set is a woman between 40 and 50 years old in good health and CMV-seropositive.

The chain carries TRBV7-3 and TRBJ1-6; D gene ambiguous. Trimming removed 4 bases from V and 7 bases from J, with 11 bases in between. CDR1 SGHTA and CDR2 FQGTGA come from the germline V gene. CDR3 size: 14 residues. This chain's CDR3 is CASSYGILNSPLHF. The CDR3 DNA reads as TGTGCCAGCAGCTACGGGATTTTAAATTCACCCCTCCACTTT.

The chain is built from TRBV11-3 and TRBJ2-1; TRBD2 matches at 11 bases. Germline values: CDR1 SGHNT, CDR2 YENEEA. V was pared by 1 base and J by 10 bases, with 6 bases of the junction left unmatched. CDR3 length: 15 amino acids. CDR3 loop: CASSLASGRIWEQFF. In nucleotides, the CDR3 is TGTGCCAGCAGCTTAGCTAGCGGGAGGATATGGGAGCAGTTCTTC.